This T cell receptor beta chain was captured in a study of blood T cell repertoires in COVID-19 (dated by TCRdb to between 2020 and 2021). Regarding the study in general: The collaborator samples originated in the United States, Italy and Spain and spanned the acute and convalescent phases of COVID-19. Samples were obtained from the ongoing ImmuneRACE study (first 160 participants) and from about 1,300 subjects provided by 6 global collaborators. The material from the prospective study consisted of cDNA or gDNA derived from T cells, B-cell-depleted T cells, or PBMCs. HLA class I and class II types, where available, came from metadata supplied by the sample provider rather than from assay-based typing. The repertoires were released in a freely available public database meant as a resource for research on the immune response to SARS-CoV-2. Deeply sampled blood TCRbeta repertoires from subjects exposed to, actively infected with, or recovered from COVID-19 were included in the dataset. Sample metadata almost always included a de-identified subject ID, COVID-19 status, age in years and sex. What the work shows at the level of the full study, not this receptor alone: The quantity of clinical and demographic metadata differed by source and by participant and was supplied without curation.

Collaborating institutions collected whole blood in K2EDTA tubes following their own protocols. For TCRbeta analysis, collaborators shipped samples in one of three forms: frozen whole blood, isolated PBMCs, or DNA extracted from either of those sample types. CDR3 length: 14 amino acids, cysteine to phenylalanine. Only CDR3 DNA remains: 42 bases, in frame from the first base. The germline ends are 10 bases apart after V is trimmed by 3 bases and J by 3 bases. Per the germline V gene (reference sequence), SGHKS is the CDR1 and YYEKEE is the CDR2. Note on this clone: The antigen this receptor binds is unknown. Base qualities are not recorded, but no much larger clone differs from it by a single base.

The immunoSEQ Assay, a bias-controlled multiplex PCR, was used to amplify TCRbeta CDR3 regions from genomic DNA. The authors processed their data as follows. The number of nucleated cells in each sample was estimated by amplification of reference gene primers within the assay. To quantify the absolute abundance of each unique TCRbeta CDR3 rearrangement, sequence reads were collapsed and filtered. Productive Simpson clonality was computed per sample as the square root of Simpson's diversity index over productive rearrangements. TCRdb retrieved this table from immuneACCESS and kept in-frame rearrangements only. Not all clones are present; in checked studies, unresolved V genes account for under half, and no reason is known for the remainder. V and J calls and clone size are as listed in that table; D and trimming were resolved from the DNA. The table for this sample lists roughly 280,000 clones; about 88% of them were counted only once. The ten largest clones add up to about 2% of the sample.

The chain is assembled from TRBV5-5 and TRBJ2-1, with the D gene not clear enough to name. The receptor was derived from a man aged 30-40 years with active or convalescent COVID-19. The sequenced material came from peripheral blood. DNA sequence: TGTGCCAGCAGCTCGACTCCGGGCTACAATGAGCAGTTCTTC. Translated, this is CASSSTPGYNEQFF.